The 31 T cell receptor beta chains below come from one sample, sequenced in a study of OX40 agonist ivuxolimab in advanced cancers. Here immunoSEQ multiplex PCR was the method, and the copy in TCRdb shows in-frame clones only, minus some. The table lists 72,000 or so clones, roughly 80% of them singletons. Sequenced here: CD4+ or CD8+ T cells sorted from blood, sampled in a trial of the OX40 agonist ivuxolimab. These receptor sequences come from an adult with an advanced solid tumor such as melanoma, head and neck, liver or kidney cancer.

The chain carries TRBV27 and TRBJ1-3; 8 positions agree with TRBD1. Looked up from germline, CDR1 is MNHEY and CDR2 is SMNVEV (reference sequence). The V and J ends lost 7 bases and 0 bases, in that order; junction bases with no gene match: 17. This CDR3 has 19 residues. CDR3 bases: TGTGCCAGCAAGATCAAACAGGGGGAATCTCTGGACTCTGGAAACACCATATATTTT. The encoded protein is CASKIKQGESLDSGNTIYF.

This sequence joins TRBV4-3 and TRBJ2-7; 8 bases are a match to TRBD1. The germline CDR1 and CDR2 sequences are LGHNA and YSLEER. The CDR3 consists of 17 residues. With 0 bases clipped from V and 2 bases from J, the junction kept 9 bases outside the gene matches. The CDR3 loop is CASSQDALARGPYEQYF. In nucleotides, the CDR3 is TGCGCCAGCAGCCAAGATGCGTTGGCCAGGGGGCCCTACGAGCAGTACTTC.

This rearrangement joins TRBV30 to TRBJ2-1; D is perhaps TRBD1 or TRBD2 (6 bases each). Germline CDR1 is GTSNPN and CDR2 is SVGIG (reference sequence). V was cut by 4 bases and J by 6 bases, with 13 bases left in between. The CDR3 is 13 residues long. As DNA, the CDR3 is TGTGCCTGGAAAAGGGGGGCGGGCAATGAGCAGTTCTTC. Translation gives CAWKRGAGNEQFF.

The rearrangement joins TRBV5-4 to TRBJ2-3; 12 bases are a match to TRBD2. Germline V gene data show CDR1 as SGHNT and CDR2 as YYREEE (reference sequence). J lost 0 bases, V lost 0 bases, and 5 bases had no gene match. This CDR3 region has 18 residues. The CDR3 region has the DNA TGTGCCAGCAGCTTGGGGACTAGCGGGACGACTAGCACAGATACGCAGTATTTT. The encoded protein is CASSLGTSGTTSTDTQYF. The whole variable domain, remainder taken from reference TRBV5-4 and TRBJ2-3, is ETGVTQSPTHLIKTRGQQVTLRCSSQSGHNTVSWYQQALGQGPQFIFQYYREEENGRGNFPPRFSGLQFPNYSSELNVNALELDDSALYLCASSLGTSGTTSTDTQYFGPGTRLTVL.

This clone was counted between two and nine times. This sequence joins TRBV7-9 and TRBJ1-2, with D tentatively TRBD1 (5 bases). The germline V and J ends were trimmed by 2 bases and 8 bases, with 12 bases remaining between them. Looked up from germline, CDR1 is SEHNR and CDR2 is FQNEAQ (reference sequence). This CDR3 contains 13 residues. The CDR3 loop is CASSLLQGGGYTF. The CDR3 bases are TGTGCCAGCAGCTTATTGCAGGGCGGAGGCTACACCTTC. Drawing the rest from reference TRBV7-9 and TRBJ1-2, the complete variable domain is DTGVSQNPRHKITKRGQNVTFRCDPISEHNRLYWYRQTLGQGPEFLTYFQNEAQLEKSRLLSDRFSAERPKGSFSTLEIQRTEQGDSAMYLCASSLLQGGGYTFGSGTRLTVV.

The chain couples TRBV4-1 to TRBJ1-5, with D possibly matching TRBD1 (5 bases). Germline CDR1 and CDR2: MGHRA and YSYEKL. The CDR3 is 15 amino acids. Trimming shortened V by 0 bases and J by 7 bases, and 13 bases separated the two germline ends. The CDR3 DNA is TGCGCCAGCAGCCAAGATATTCAGGGACGACAGCCCCAGCATTTT. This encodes CASSQDIQGRQPQHF.

CDR3 amino acids: CASTILQGSLNYGYTF. The DNA of the CDR3 is TGTGCCAGCACTATATTACAGGGGAGCCTTAACTATGGCTACACCTTC. The gene calls are TRBV6-6 and TRBJ1-2; TRBD1 aligns across 7 bases. The V gene end was trimmed by 7 bases and the J gene end by 1 base; junction bases not matched to a gene: 12. The CDR3 consists of 16 residues. CDR1 and CDR2 from the germline V gene are MNHNY and SVGAGI (reference sequence).

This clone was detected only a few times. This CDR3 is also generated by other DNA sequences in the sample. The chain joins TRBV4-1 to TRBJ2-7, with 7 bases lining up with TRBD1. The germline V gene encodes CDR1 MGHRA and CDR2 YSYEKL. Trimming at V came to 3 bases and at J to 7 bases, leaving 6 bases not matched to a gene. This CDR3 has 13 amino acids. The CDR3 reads CASSHGTEGEQYF. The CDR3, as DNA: TGCGCCAGCAGCCATGGGACAGAGGGGGAGCAGTACTTC.

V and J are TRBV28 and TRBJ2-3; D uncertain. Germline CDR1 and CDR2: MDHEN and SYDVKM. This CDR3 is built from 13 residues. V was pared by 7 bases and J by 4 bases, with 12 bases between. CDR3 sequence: CASKKPIADTQYF. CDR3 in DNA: TGTGCCAGCAAGAAACCTATCGCAGATACGCAGTATTTT.

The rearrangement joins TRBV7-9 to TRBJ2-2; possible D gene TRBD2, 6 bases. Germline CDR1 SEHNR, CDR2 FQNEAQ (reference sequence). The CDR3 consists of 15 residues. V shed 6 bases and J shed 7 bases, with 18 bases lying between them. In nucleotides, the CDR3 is TGTGCCAGCAGGGGCCAGGGTAATAGCGGCGGGGAGCTGTTTTTT. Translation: CASRGQGNSGGELFF.

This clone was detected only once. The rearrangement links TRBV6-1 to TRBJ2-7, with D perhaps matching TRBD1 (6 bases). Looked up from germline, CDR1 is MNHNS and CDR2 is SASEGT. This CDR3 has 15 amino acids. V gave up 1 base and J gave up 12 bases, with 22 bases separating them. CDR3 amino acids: CASSEGTDSRPMGYF. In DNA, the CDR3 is TGTGCCAGCAGTGAAGGGACAGACTCAAGGCCAATGGGGTACTTC.

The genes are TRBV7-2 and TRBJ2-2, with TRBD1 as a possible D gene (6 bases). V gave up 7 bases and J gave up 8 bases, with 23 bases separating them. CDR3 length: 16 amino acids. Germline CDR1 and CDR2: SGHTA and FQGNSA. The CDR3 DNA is TGTGCCAGCACCAGGCAGCCCGGGATGGGGGCTGGGGAGCTGTTTTTT. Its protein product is CASTRQPGMGAGELFF.

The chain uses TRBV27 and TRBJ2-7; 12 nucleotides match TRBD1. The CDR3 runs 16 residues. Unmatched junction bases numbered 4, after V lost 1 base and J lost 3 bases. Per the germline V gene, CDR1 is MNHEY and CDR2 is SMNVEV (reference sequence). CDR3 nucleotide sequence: TGTGCCAGCAGTTTATACGGGACAGGGGGCAACTACGAGCAGTACTTC. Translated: CASSLYGTGGNYEQYF.

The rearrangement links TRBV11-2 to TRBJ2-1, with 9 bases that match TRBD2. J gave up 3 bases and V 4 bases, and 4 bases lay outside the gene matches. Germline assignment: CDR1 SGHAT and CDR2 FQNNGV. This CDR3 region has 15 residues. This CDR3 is CASSSTSGIYNEQFF. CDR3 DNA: TGTGCCAGCAGCTCGACTAGCGGAATCTACAATGAGCAGTTCTTC. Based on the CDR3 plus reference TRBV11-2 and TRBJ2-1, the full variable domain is EAGVAQSPRYKIIEKRQSVAFWCNPISGHATLYWYQQILGQGPKLLIQFQNNGVVDDSQLPKDRFSAERLKGVDSTLKIQPAKLEDSAVYLCASSSTSGIYNEQFFGPGTRLTVL.

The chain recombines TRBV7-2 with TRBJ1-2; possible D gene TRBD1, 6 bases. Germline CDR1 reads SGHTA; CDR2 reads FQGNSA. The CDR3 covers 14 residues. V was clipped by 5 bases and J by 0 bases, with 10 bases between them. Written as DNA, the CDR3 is TGTGCCAGCAGCCAGACAGGTTCTAACTATGGCTACACCTTC. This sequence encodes CASSQTGSNYGYTF.

CDR3 coding DNA: TGCGCCAGCAGCAAGACTAGCGGGGGTAACTACGAGCAGTACTTC. Translated, it gives CASSKTSGGNYEQYF. The chain is built from TRBV5-1 and TRBJ2-7, with 12 bases identical to TRBD2. Trimming at V came to 4 bases and at J to 3 bases, leaving 5 bases not matched to a gene. In germline, CDR1 is SGHRS, CDR2 YFSETQ. The CDR3 runs 15 residues.

The CDR3 reads CAWSNGRNTEAFF. The CDR3 DNA sequence: TGTGCCTGGAGTAATGGTAGGAACACTGAAGCTTTCTTT. V is TRBV30 and J is TRBJ1-1; D is unresolved. Germline V gives CDR1 GTSNPN, CDR2 SVGIG (reference sequence). This CDR3 region has 13 residues. V lost 2 bases and J lost 1, with 8 bases in between.

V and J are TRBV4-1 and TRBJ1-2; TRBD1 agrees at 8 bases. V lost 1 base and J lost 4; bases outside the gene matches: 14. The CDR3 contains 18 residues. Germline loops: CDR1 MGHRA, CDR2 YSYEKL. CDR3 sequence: CASSQVQVQGARGYGYTF. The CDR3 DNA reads TGCGCCAGCAGCCAAGTACAGGTGCAGGGGGCGCGAGGCTATGGCTACACCTTC.

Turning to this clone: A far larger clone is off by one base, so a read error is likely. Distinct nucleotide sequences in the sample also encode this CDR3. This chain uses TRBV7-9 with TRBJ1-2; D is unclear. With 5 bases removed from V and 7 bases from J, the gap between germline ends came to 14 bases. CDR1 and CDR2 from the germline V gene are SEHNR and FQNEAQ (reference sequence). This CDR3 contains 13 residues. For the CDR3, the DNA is TGTGCCAGCAGCCAAGTGGACGGCGGTGGCTACACCTTC. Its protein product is CASSQVDGGGYTF.

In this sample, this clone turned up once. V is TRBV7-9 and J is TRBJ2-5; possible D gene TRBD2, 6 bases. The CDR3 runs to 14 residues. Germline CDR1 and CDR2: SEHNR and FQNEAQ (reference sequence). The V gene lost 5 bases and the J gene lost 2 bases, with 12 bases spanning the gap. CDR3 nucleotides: TGTGCCAGCAGCCCCCGCGGGGTTCAAGAGACCCAGTACTTC. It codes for CASSPRGVQETQYF.

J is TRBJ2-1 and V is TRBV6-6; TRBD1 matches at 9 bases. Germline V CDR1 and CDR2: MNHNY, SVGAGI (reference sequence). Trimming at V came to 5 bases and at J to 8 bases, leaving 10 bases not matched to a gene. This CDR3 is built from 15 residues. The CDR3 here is CASSPYGTGTHEQFF. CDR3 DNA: TGTGCCAGCAGTCCTTATGGGACAGGGACCCATGAGCAGTTCTTC.

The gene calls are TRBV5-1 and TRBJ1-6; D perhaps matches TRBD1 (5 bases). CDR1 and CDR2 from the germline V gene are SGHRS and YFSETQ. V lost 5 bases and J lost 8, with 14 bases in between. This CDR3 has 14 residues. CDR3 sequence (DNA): TGCGCCAGCAGTGGGGCCTCGTGGGATTCACCCCTCCACTTT. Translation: CASSGASWDSPLHF.

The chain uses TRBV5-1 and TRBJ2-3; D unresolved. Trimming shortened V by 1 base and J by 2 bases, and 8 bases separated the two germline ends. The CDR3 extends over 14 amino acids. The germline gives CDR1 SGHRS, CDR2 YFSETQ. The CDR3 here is CASSLTKSTDTQYF. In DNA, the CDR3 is TGCGCCAGCAGCTTGACCAAATCCACAGATACGCAGTATTTT.

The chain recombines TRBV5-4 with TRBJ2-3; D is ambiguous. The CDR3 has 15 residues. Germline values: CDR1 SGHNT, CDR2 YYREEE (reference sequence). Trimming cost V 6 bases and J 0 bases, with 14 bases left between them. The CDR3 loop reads CASTLSIVSTDTQYF. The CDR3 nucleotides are TGTGCCAGCACCCTTTCGATCGTAAGCACAGATACGCAGTATTTT. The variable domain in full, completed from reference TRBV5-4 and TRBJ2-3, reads ETGVTQSPTHLIKTRGQQVTLRCSSQSGHNTVSWYQQALGQGPQFIFQYYREEENGRGNFPPRFSGLQFPNYSSELNVNALELDDSALYLCASTLSIVSTDTQYFGPGTRLTVL.

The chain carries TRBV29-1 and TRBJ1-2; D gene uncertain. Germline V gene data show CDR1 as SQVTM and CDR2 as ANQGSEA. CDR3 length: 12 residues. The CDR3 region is CSHNLGGDGYTF. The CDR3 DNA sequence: TGCAGTCATAACCTAGGAGGTGATGGCTACACCTTC.

CDR3 sequence (DNA): TGCAGCGCATCGGGACTAGCGGGGACCGGGGAGCTGTTTTTT. Translating it yields CSASGLAGTGELFF. The genes are TRBV29-1 and TRBJ2-2; 13 bases fit TRBD2. J gave up 5 bases and V 7 bases, and 4 bases lay outside the gene matches. Germline lookup yields CDR1 SQVTM and CDR2 ANQGSEA. The CDR3 sequence is 14 residues long.

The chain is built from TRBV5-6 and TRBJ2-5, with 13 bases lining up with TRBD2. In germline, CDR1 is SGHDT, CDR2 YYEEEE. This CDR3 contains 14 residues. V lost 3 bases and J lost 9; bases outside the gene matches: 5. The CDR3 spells CASSWGLAGTPQYF. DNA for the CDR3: TGTGCCAGCAGCTGGGGACTAGCGGGGACGCCCCAGTACTTC.

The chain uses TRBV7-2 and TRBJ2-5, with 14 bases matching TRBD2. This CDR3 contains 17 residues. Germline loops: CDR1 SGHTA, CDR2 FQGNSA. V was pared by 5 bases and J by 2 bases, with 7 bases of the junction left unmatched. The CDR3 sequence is CASSRRLAGGTQETQYF. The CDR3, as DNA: TGTGCCAGCAGCCGCCGACTAGCGGGAGGGACACAAGAGACCCAGTACTTC. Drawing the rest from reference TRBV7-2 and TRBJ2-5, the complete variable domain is GAGVSQSPSNKVTEKGKDVELRCDPISGHTALYWYRQSLGQGLEFLIYFQGNSAPDKSGLPSDRFSAERTGGSVSTLTIQRTQQEDSAVYLCASSRRLAGGTQETQYFGPGTRLLVL.

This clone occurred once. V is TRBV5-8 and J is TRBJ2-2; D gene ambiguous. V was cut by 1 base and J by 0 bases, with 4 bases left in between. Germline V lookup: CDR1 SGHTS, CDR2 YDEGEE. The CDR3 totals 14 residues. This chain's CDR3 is CASSLTANTGELFF. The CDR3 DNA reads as TGTGCCAGCAGCTTGACAGCGAACACCGGGGAGCTGTTTTTT.

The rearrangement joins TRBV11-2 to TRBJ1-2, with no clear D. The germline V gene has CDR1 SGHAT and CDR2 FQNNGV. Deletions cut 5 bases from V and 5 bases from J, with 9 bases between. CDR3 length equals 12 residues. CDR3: CASSPGVYGYTF. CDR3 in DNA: TGTGCCAGCAGCCCCGGTGTGTATGGCTACACCTTC.

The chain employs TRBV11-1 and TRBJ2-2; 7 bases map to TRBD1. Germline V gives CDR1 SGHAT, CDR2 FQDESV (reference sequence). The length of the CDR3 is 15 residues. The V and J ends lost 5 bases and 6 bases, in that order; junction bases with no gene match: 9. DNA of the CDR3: TGTGCCAGCAGCCCTCGACAGGGTGGCGCCGGGGAGCTGTTTTTT. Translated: CASSPRQGGAGELFF.